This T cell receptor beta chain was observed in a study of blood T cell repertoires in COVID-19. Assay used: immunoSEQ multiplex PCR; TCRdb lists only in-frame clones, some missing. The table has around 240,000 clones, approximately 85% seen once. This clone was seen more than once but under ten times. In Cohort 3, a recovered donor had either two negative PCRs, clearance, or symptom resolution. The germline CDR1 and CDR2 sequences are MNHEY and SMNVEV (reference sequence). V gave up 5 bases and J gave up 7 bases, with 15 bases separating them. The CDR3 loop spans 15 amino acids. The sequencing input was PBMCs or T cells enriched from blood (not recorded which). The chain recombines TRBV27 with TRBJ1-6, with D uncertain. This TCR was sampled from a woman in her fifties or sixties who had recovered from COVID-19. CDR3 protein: CASSPKRFSNSPLHF. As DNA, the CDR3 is TGTGCCAGCAGTCCTAAACGGTTTTCGAATTCACCCCTCCACTTT.